Listed below are T cell receptor beta chains from one sample, sequenced in a study of cytomegalovirus exposure and HLA in healthy donors. Generated by immunoSEQ multiplex PCR, the TCRdb table keeps only in-frame clones and is missing some. The sample holds over 85,000 clones, over 60% seen once. Sequenced sample: PBMCs. Every receptor here comes from a woman aged 55-70 years in good health and CMV-seropositive. Each CDR3 is given with its conserved first and last residue. A D gene is named only where the DNA matches it firmly. For some rows the clone size is stated as once, few or many, or as a class when expanded; others skip it.

V gene	clone size	CDR3 length	D gene	J gene	CDR3 DNA	CDR3 protein
TRBV15	few	16	TRBD2	TRBJ2-5	TGTGCCACCAGCAGAGATCTCGGGGGGTATGCGGAGACCCAGTACTTC	CATSRDLGGYAETQYF
TRBV6-6	few	13	TRBD1	TRBJ1-1	TGTGCCAGCAGAAAAGCAGGGGGCACTGAAGCTTTCTTT	CASRKAGGTEAFF
TRBV6-6	.	13	TRBD1	TRBJ2-7	TGTGCCAGCAGGTCGGGACAGGGCTACGAGCAGTACTTC	CASRSGQGYEQYF
TRBV5-4	.	15	.	TRBJ2-1	TGTGCCAGCAGCTTGGGCGTCACCTCCTACAATGAGCAGTTCTTC	CASSLGVTSYNEQFF
TRBV21-1	.	17	.	TRBJ2-3	TGTGCCAGCAGCTCAAGCTTCTTGTCTAATAGCACAGATACGCAGTATTTT	CASSSSFLSNSTDTQYF
TRBV5-4	once	17	TRBD2	TRBJ2-3	TGTGCCAGCAGCTTGGAGGGCCGGCTAGCGGGAAGAGATACGCAGTATTTT	CASSLEGRLAGRDTQYF
TRBV20-1	.	11	.	TRBJ2-1	TGCAGTGCTAGAGAGTCGAATGAGCAGTTCTTC	CSARESNEQFF
TRBV5-4	.	17	TRBD1	TRBJ1-1	TGTGCCAGCAGCTTGCGGCTGACAGGGAACATGAACACTGAAGCTTTCTTT	CASSLRLTGNMNTEAFF
TRBV4-1	.	16	TRBD1	TRBJ2-7	TGCGCCAGCAGCCAAGATGAGGACAGGCTCCCCTCCGAGCAGTACTTC	CASSQDEDRLPSEQYF
TRBV4-2	.	15	.	TRBJ1-2	TGTGCCAGCAGCCAAGATGGGGGCGCGGATTATGGCTACACCTTC	CASSQDGGADYGYTF
TRBV4-2	few	14	.	TRBJ1-1	TGTGCCAGCAGCAACCGGGGGACCGCCGAGGAAGCTTTCTTT	CASSNRGTAEEAFF
TRBV9	.	13	.	TRBJ1-1	TGTGCCAGCAGCCCAAACTACAATGTCAGAGCTTTCTTT	CASSPNYNVRAFF
TRBV9	.	17	TRBD1	TRBJ1-5	TGTGCCAGCAGCCGGGGACAGGGGGCCTTTAGCAATCAGCCCCAGCATTTT	CASSRGQGAFSNQPQHF
TRBV10-3	.	13	.	TRBJ1-6	TGTGCCATCACGGGGAGTGATAATTCACCCCTCCACTTT	CAITGSDNSPLHF
TRBV4-1	.	14	.	TRBJ1-4	TGCGCCAGCACATACAGGGCCACTAATGAAAAACTGTTTTTT	CASTYRATNEKLFF
TRBV28	.	19	TRBD2	TRBJ2-7	TGTGCCAGCAGTTTAGTGTCGGTGGGGCTAGCGGGAGGGGATTACGAGCAGTACTTC	CASSLVSVGLAGGDYEQYF
TRBV29-1	.	13	TRBD1	TRBJ1-1	TGCAGCGTTGCCCCGACAGGGGGCACTGAAGCTTTCTTT	CSVAPTGGTEAFF
TRBV2	.	15	.	TRBJ1-4	TGTGCCAGCAGGTTCAACTCTCCAACTAATGAAAAACTGTTTTTT	CASRFNSPTNEKLFF
TRBV4-1	.	15	.	TRBJ2-1	TGCGCCAGCAGCCAAGGAGTTGTAGCCAACAATGAGCAGTTCTTC	CASSQGVVANNEQFF
TRBV5-1	.	15	.	TRBJ1-2	TGCGCCAGCAGTTGGGGAGGAAGGAGTAACTATGGCTACACCTTC	CASSWGGRSNYGYTF
TRBV10-3	.	15	.	TRBJ2-7	TGTGCCATCAGCCAAGGAGGGGACAGATCCTACGAGCAGTACTTC	CAISQGGDRSYEQYF
TRBV6-1	.	15	TRBD2	TRBJ2-1	TGTGCCAGCAGTGCTAGCGGAGCATCCTACAATGAGCAGTTCTTC	CASSASGASYNEQFF
TRBV6-5	.	15	TRBD1	TRBJ2-7	TGTGCCAGCAGTGGGCCGGGACAGGGGACCTACGAGCAGTACTTC	CASSGPGQGTYEQYF
TRBV15	.	14	.	TRBJ2-3	TGTGCCACCAGCTACTCCCGTCACACAGATACGCAGTATTTT	CATSYSRHTDTQYF
TRBV6-1	.	19	.	TRBJ2-1	TGTGCCAGCAGTGAAGCGATGGGGCGGGACCACCTTAACTACAATGAGCAGTTCTTC	CASSEAMGRDHLNYNEQFF
TRBV5-4	.	12	TRBD1	TRBJ2-4	TGTGCCAGCAGCTTGGTAGGGGGCAGTATGTACTTC	CASSLVGGSMYF
TRBV6-5	.	13	TRBD1	TRBJ1-2	TGTGCCAGCAGTTCGACAGGGGCCTATGGCTACACCTTC	CASSSTGAYGYTF
TRBV7-2	.	13	.	TRBJ1-1	TGTGCCAGCAGCTTAAGGAGGGACACTGAAGCTTTCTTT	CASSLRRDTEAFF
TRBV29-1	.	12	.	TRBJ1-4	TGCAGCGTTTCAGGAGGGGCGGAAAAACTGTTTTTT	CSVSGGAEKLFF
TRBV5-1	.	15	.	TRBJ2-2	TGCGCCAGCAGTGTTCCACAGGGGAACACCGGGGAGCTGTTTTTT	CASSVPQGNTGELFF
TRBV5-6	once	13	TRBD1	TRBJ1-2	TGTGCCAGCAGCTTGTCCGAGACAGGGGCCGGGACCTTC	CASSLSETGAGTF
TRBV10-1	.	15	TRBD2	TRBJ2-2	TGCGCCAGCACAAGTGGGCTAGCGGGTACCGGGGAGCTGTTTTTT	CASTSGLAGTGELFF
TRBV2	.	15	TRBD2	TRBJ2-1	TGTGCCAGCAGTGAAAGGGCGGGAGGACGGTTTGAGCAGTTCTTC	CASSERAGGRFEQFF
TRBV4-2	.	15	.	TRBJ2-1	TGTGCCAGCAGCCGCAATGAGGGCCGCGGGAATGAGCAGTTCTTC	CASSRNEGRGNEQFF
TRBV18	.	15	TRBD1	TRBJ1-2	TGTGCCAGCTCATCTCGACAGGGTTCTCTTGATGGCTACACCTTC	CASSSRQGSLDGYTF
TRBV2	.	14	TRBD1	TRBJ1-2	TGTGCCAGCAGCCGAAGGACAGGGGCTGATGGCTACACCTTC	CASSRRTGADGYTF
TRBV6-1	.	14	.	TRBJ2-1	TGTGCCAGCAGTCAAAGTGGGCCCTACAATGAGCAGTTCTTC	CASSQSGPYNEQFF
TRBV19	.	13	.	TRBJ1-2	TGTGCCAGTAGTCCTCGTCTAAACTATGGCTACACCTTC	CASSPRLNYGYTF
TRBV9	.	15	TRBD2	TRBJ2-3	TGTGCCAGCAGCGTAGAGACGGGAGGTACAGATACGCAGTATTTT	CASSVETGGTDTQYF
TRBV15	.	13	TRBD1	TRBJ1-5	TGTGCCACCAGCAGTATTACCAGGGGGCACCAGCATTTT	CATSSITRGHQHF
TRBV27	.	15	TRBD2	TRBJ2-3	TGTGCCAGTAAAAGCGGGAGTTGGAGCACAGATACGCAGTATTTT	CASKSGSWSTDTQYF